Below, 23 T cell receptor beta chains from the same sample are listed, as sequenced in a study of blood T cell repertoires in COVID-19 (dated by TCRdb to about 2020). The method was the immunoSEQ multiplex PCR assay. Sourced from immuneACCESS, this table was stored by TCRdb with only in-frame sequences that have V and J called. A share of the clones is absent; for the studies checked, an unresolved V gene accounts for under half, and the remainder has no known explanation. For this sample there are fewer than 150,000 clones; roughly four fifths appear just once. Roughly 8.6% of the sample is held by the ten biggest clonotypes. The sample comprised peripheral blood. These receptor sequences come from a woman of 80 years or more in a cohort sampled during active or convalescent COVID-19.

The rearrangement joins TRBV7-8 to TRBJ2-6, with TRBD1 matching 9 bases. CDR1 and CDR2 (germline): SGHVS, FQNEAQ. V was pared by 4 bases and J by 0 bases, with 4 bases of the junction left unmatched. CDR3 length: 17 amino acids. The DNA for the CDR3 is TGTGCCAGCAGCTCCGGGACAGGGACCTCTGGGGCCAACGTCCTGACTTTC. Encoded protein: CASSSGTGTSGANVLTF.

The chain employs TRBV11-2 and TRBJ2-2, with D maybe TRBD2 (8 bases). The CDR3 has 16 amino acids. From germline, CDR1 is SGHAT and CDR2 FQNNGV. Deletions cut 6 bases from V and 4 bases from J, with 18 bases between. This chain's CDR3 is CASSQGGLAGTGELFF. The CDR3 DNA reads as TGTGCCAGCAGTCAGGGGGGGCTAGCGGGCACCGGGGAGCTGTTTTTT.

The rearrangement joins TRBV7-9 to TRBJ1-5; D remains ambiguous. Trimming left V 5 bases short and J 6 bases short, with 14 bases between. CDR1 SEHNR and CDR2 FQNEAQ come from the germline V gene (reference sequence). CDR3 length: 14 residues. The CDR3 DNA is TGTGCCAGCAGCACAAATGGGGAGGGTCAGCCCCAGCATTTT. This codes for CASSTNGEGQPQHF.

V and J are TRBV24-1 and TRBJ2-5; TRBD1 matches 10 bases. V dropped 4 bases and J dropped 7; count of bases not matched to a gene: 11. This CDR3 is 16 amino acids long. The germline CDR1 and CDR2 sequences are KGHDR and SFDVKD. CDR3 in amino acids: CATSEGGTGAAGTQYF. DNA of the CDR3: TGTGCCACCAGTGAGGGGGGGACAGGGGCCGCGGGGACCCAGTACTTC.

V is TRBV6-1 and J is TRBJ1-2; 7 bases agree with TRBD1. From germline, CDR1 is MNHNS and CDR2 SASEGT. CDR3 length: 16 amino acids. Trimming cost V 2 bases and J 8 bases; bases outside gene matches: 14. This chain's CDR3 is CASSERGGQRLLGYTF. CDR3 coding DNA: TGTGCCAGCAGTGAACGGGGGGGACAGAGGCTCCTGGGCTACACCTTC.

The chain has TRBV4-3 and TRBJ1-6; D gene uncertain. Germline V gene sequence: CDR1 LGHNA, CDR2 YSLEER. V lost 4 bases and J 0 bases, leaving 13 bases between the germline ends. This CDR3 comprises 17 residues. DNA of the CDR3: TGCGCCAGCAGCCGCCTGGAGGTCAGCTCCTATAATTCACCCCTCCACTTT. It specifies CASSRLEVSSYNSPLHF.

This clone was picked up a small number of times. V and J are TRBV7-3 and TRBJ2-2; no firm D call. V was shortened by 5 bases and J by 6 bases, with 10 bases between the two germline ends. Germline V lookup: CDR1 SGHTA, CDR2 FQGTGA. CDR3 length: 13 residues. CDR3 sequence reads: CASSSNSPGELFF. For the CDR3, the DNA is TGTGCCAGCAGCAGTAATAGCCCCGGGGAGCTGTTTTTT.

V usage is TRBV5-4 and J usage is TRBJ2-7; the D gene is possibly TRBD2 (6 bases). Germline CDR1 SGHNT, CDR2 YYREEE (reference sequence). The CDR3 totals 16 residues. Trimming removed 2 bases at V and 3 bases at J, with 18 bases between. CDR3 in amino acids: CASSFLREFIGYEQYV. In DNA, the CDR3 is TGTGCCAGCAGCTTTCTTCGGGAGTTTATCGGCTACGAGCAGTACGTC.

The genes are TRBV3-1 (or the pseudogene TRBV3-2) and TRBJ2-4; TRBD2 aligns across 8 bases. The junction had 15 bases not matched to a gene; V was cut back by 4 bases and J by 4 bases. The germline CDR1 and CDR2 sequences are LGHDT and YNNKEL (reference sequence). The CDR3 is made up of 18 amino acids. The chain's CDR3 is CASSPGLAWGATKNIQYF. Written as DNA, the CDR3 is TGTGCCAGCAGCCCCGGACTAGCCTGGGGGGCAACAAAAAACATTCAGTACTTC.

This clone was seen once. The chain recombines TRBV12-3 or TRBV12-4 with TRBJ2-7, with 7 bases identical to TRBD1. The CDR3 runs to 13 residues. V trimming: 3 bases; J trimming: 6 bases; junction bases outside the gene matches: 5. This CDR3 is CASSFSGGGEQYF. CDR3 in DNA: TGTGCCAGCAGTTTCTCAGGGGGTGGCGAGCAGTACTTC.

This sequence joins TRBV7-2 and TRBJ1-2; D uncertain. From germline, CDR1 is SGHTA and CDR2 FQGNSA. V lost 1 base and J lost 4, with 10 bases in between. This CDR3 region has 14 residues. DNA for the CDR3: TGTGCCAGCAGCTTAGGAGGAATGAGCTATGGCTACACCTTC. Translated, it gives CASSLGGMSYGYTF.

This sequence joins TRBV7-9 and TRBJ1-1; tentatively, D is TRBD1 (5 bases). Germline-derived CDR1 and CDR2 are SEHNR and FQNEAQ (reference sequence). The CDR3 sequence is 12 residues long. With 2 bases removed from V and 10 bases from J, the gap between germline ends came to 11 bases. The CDR3, as DNA: TGTGCCAGCAGCTTAAGTGGAGGGGTAGCTTTCTTT. Protein product: CASSLSGGVAFF.

The chain is built from TRBV7-9 and TRBJ1-6; D is perhaps TRBD1 (6 bases). Trimming took 3 bases from V and 7 from J, leaving 16 bases between them. The CDR3 runs to 16 residues. CDR1 and CDR2 from the germline V gene are SEHNR and FQNEAQ (reference sequence). The CDR3 sequence: CASSFFLDSNNSPLHF. The DNA of the CDR3 is TGTGCCAGCAGCTTTTTTTTGGACAGCAACAATTCACCCCTCCACTTT.

J is TRBJ2-4 and V is TRBV11-1; 11 nucleotides align to TRBD1. Germline CDR1 reads SGHAT; CDR2 reads FQDESV (reference sequence). After removal of 3 bases from V and 6 bases from J, the junction contained 4 bases not matched to a gene. The CDR3 consists of 15 residues. CDR3 protein: CASSLDRGRGNIQYF. The CDR3, as DNA: TGTGCCAGCAGCTTGGACAGGGGGCGCGGAAACATTCAGTACTTC.

The CDR3 spells CASIPDRTNTEAFF. The DNA for the CDR3 is TGTGCCAGTATTCCCGACAGAACGAACACTGAAGCTTTCTTT. The chain recombines TRBV19 with TRBJ1-1, with D maybe TRBD1 (5 bases). Germline V gene lookup returns CDR1 LNHDA and CDR2 SQIVND (reference sequence). The CDR3 totals 14 residues. Trimming stripped 7 bases from V and 1 base from J, with 13 bases between.

CDR3 coding DNA: TGTGCCAGCTCACCAATTGGAGGCGGGGGTAGCACAGATACGCAGTATTTT. Encoded protein: CASSPIGGGGSTDTQYF. The chain has TRBV18 and TRBJ2-3; 7 bases line up with TRBD2. The germline V gene encodes CDR1 KGHSH and CDR2 LQKENI. V gave up 2 bases and J gave up 0 bases; unmatched junction bases: 8. The CDR3 sequence is 17 residues long. Variable domain in full (rest from reference TRBV18 and TRBJ2-3): NAGVMQNPRHLVRRRGQEARLRCSPMKGHSHVYWYRQLPEEGLKFMVYLQKENIIDESGMPKERFSAEFPKEGPSILRIQQVVRGDSAAYFCASSPIGGGGSTDTQYFGPGTRLTVL.

This clone was picked up one time. This rearrangement joins TRBV28 to TRBJ2-1, with D tentatively TRBD1 (6 bases). V was trimmed by 6 bases and J by 4 bases, leaving 13 bases between them. Germline assignment: CDR1 MDHEN and CDR2 SYDVKM. This CDR3 is built from 14 residues. The CDR3 DNA follows: TGTGCCAGCAGCTTAGTAGGACAGTACAATGAGCAGTTCTTC. This codes for CASSLVGQYNEQFF.

The CDR3 nucleotides read TGTGCCAGCAGCCAAGTCCGCGGGGGCTACACCTTC. This translates into CASSQVRGGYTF. V is TRBV3-1 (or the pseudogene TRBV3-2) and J is TRBJ1-2, with D unresolved. The germline CDR1 and CDR2 sequences are LGHDT and YNNKEL (reference sequence). Trimming took 1 base from V and 8 from J, leaving 8 bases between them. There are 12 residues in the CDR3.

This clone was found a few times. CDR3 amino acids: CASSSPGTGSSYGYTF. The CDR3, as DNA: TGTGCCAGCAGCTCACCCGGGACAGGGAGCTCCTATGGCTACACCTTC. The chain joins TRBV28 to TRBJ1-2; 9 positions match TRBD1. Trimming at V came to 6 bases and at J to 4 bases, leaving 12 bases not matched to a gene. Germline V gene lookup returns CDR1 MDHEN and CDR2 SYDVKM. The CDR3 is 16 residues long.

The gene calls are TRBV5-1 and TRBJ2-2; 10 bases line up with TRBD2. The CDR3 length is 16 residues. Germline CDR1 is SGHRS and CDR2 is YFSETQ. V was clipped by 4 bases and J by 4 bases; unmatched bases: 7. Here the CDR3 reads CASSMLAGGSTGELFF. The DNA of the CDR3 is TGCGCCAGCAGCATGTTAGCGGGGGGTAGCACCGGGGAGCTGTTTTTT.

In its sample, this clone was seen many times. V is TRBV4-1 and J is TRBJ1-2; unclear D gene. Germline V gene data show CDR1 as MGHRA and CDR2 as YSYEKL. Trimming took off 6 bases at V and 5 bases at J, with 13 bases between the two ends. The CDR3 contains 13 residues. The CDR3 is CASSRPWAYGYTF. CDR3 DNA: TGCGCCAGCAGTCGTCCTTGGGCTTATGGCTACACCTTC.

This chain joins TRBV29-1 and TRBJ1-2; D gene uncertain. The ends were cut back, 4 bases at V and 4 bases at J, with 10 bases in the middle. The CDR3 runs to 12 residues. Germline CDR1 is SQVTM and CDR2 is ANQGSEA. CDR3 sequence: CSVVPGSYGYTF. The CDR3 DNA reads TGCAGCGTTGTCCCGGGGTCCTATGGCTACACCTTC.

This chain connects TRBV7-9 to TRBJ2-2; D call uncertain. This CDR3 is built from 16 residues. Trimming cost V 3 bases and J 0 bases, with 11 bases left between them. From germline, CDR1 is SEHNR and CDR2 FQNEAQ (reference sequence). The CDR3 is CASSFVRIANTGELFF. Here the CDR3 DNA reads TGTGCCAGCAGCTTTGTCAGAATCGCGAACACCGGGGAGCTGTTTTTT.